This TCR beta chain was obtained from a study of shared clonotypes between healthy human individuals (dated by TCRdb to 2018 to 2020). As for the study more broadly: The cohort included a few men and a couple of women between 18 and 49 years of age. To estimate repertoire size and how much clonotypes are shared between individuals, the study performed deep sequencing of blood TCR repertoires from a few healthy adults. Leukapheresis yielded between about 0.85 and 10 billion PBMCs per donor. Per donor, three plates each were used for CD4 naive and CD4 memory, two for CD8 naive, and one for CD8 memory. Different laboratories and diverse techniques were used to prepare libraries and sequence TCR repertoires, to increase sequencing depth and limit assay-specific biases.

General study outcomes and caveats: Compared with non-shared clonotypes, the clonotypes found in all four sorted-subset donors had higher generation probabilities. Because the study included a small number of donors, the genetic and exposure-history diversity represented was limited. Larger estimated clonotype richness was generally found for naive subsets than for memory subsets. Incomplete sequencing was indicated by rarefaction of sorted-subset datasets, despite the large sequencing depth. Across a few donors, around 5.4% of naive CD4, 3% to 3.5% of naive CD8, 2% to 2.5% of memory CD4, and around 0.4% of memory CD8 clonotypes were shared. Pairwise subsampling led to the expectation that sequencing depth would affect the degree of clonotype sharing among donors. Sampling was restricted to blood, and TCR repertoires in tissue are likely to differ from TCR repertoires in blood.

About this clone itself: The antigen it recognizes is unknown. Base quality data are lacking; no much larger clone is found one base away.

The CDR3 covers 15 residues, taking in both the cysteine and the phenylalanine. This entry keeps only the CDR3 DNA: 45 bases, framed from base 1. For CDR1 and CDR2, the germline V gene (reference sequence) lists SGHAT and FQDESV. Relative to germline, V is 3 bases shorter and J is 2 bases shorter, with 10 bases between their ends. The donors were healthy, HIV-negative adults who had no recently reported acute infections or vaccinations. Only Caucasian adults living in Nashville, Tennessee, USA were represented among the donors. CD4+ T cells were enriched by magnetic negative selection, after which naive cells were positively selected on CD45RA and the negative fraction was taken as the memory subset. Blood was obtained by leukapheresis, after which PBMCs were separated by Ficoll-Histopaque density gradient centrifugation and cryopreserved in liquid nitrogen vapor phase. Analytical flow cytometry was used to check the purity and quantity of every magnetically sorted T cell population. Each sorted fraction had its genomic DNA isolated and then quantified by UV absorbance on a Nanodrop 2000c.

Using the deep immunoSEQ assay, TCR CDR3 regions were amplified from genomic DNA by multiplex PCR. Genomic DNA extracted from each cell subset was distributed evenly over all wells of several immunoSEQ 96-well plates, and each plate served as one replicate. For sorted subsets, roughly 200 ng of genomic DNA, equivalent to roughly 30,000 T cell genomes, went into each replicate PCR. Purified libraries were measured with a Qubit 3.0 fluorometer, size-checked on a Bioanalyzer 2100, and measured again with the KAPA Library Quantification kit. Every immunoSEQ 96-well plate was sequenced on a separate single-read 150-cycle Illumina NextSeq 550 flow cell. The source study handled its data this way. Because only junctional sequences without quality scores were contained in the immunoSEQ output, filtering matching that applied to full-length reads could not be performed. To assign V/J genes and CDR3, sequences were annotated against IMGT germline references using PyIR, a Python wrapper for IgBLAST v1.9. Reads with weak V/J assignments (E-value above 1e-6), missing CDR3, stop codons, out-of-frame junctions, or ambiguous translated residues were removed. V3J clonotypes were defined by identical inferred V gene, J gene, and CDR3 amino acid sequence. The percentage overlap between two repertoires was calculated by dividing the number of shared unique clonotypes by the size of the smaller repertoire. Repertoire richness was assessed with RTK rarefaction, the Chao1 estimator, and Recon v2.1 estimates of unobserved clonotypes. Generation probabilities for all TCRbeta clonotypes obtained by the gDNA method from a few donors were computed using OLGA. In its TCRdb copy, this immuneACCESS table keeps in-frame sequences only and misses some clones. Where compared with another copy, unresolved V genes explain less than half of these, and the others have no known cause. V, J and clone size reflect that table, while D and trimming were determined from the DNA. This sample comprises about 1.1 million clones, approximately 80% of them detected only once. The top ten constitute approximately 0.56% of the sample.

This TCR came from a man aged 18 to 29 in good health. Some clones in this sample may be carry-over from other donors' samples. Sequencing used memory CD4+ T cells from PBMCs. The cell subset or site label on this specimen signifies: CD45RA-negative fraction. In this chain, TRBV11-1 is recombined with TRBJ2-2; the D gene assignment is ambiguous. The CDR3 region reads CASSFPWTNTGELFF. The nucleotide sequence is TGTGCCAGCAGCTTCCCCTGGACCAACACCGGGGAGCTGTTTTTT.